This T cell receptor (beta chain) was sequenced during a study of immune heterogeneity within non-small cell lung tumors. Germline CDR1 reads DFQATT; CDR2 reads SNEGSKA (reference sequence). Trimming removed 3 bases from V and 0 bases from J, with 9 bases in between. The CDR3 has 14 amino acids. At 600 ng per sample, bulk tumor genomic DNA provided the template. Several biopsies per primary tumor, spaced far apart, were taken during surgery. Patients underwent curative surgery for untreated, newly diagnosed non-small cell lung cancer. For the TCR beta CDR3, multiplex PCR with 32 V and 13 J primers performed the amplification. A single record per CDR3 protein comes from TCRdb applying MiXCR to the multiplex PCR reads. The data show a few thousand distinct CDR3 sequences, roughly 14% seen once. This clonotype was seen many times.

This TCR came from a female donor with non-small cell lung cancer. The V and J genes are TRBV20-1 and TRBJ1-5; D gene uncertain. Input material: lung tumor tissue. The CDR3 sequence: CSASAVYSNQPQHF. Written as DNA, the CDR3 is TGCAGTGCTAGCGCCGTCTATAGCAATCAGCCCCAGCATTTT.